Given below is one T cell receptor beta chain in context. A read error may produce the germline difference seen at one junction end. TCRdb passed the 5' RACE reads through MiXCR, listing each CDR3 protein once. This table has 110,000 to 150,000 distinct CDR3 sequences, 5% to 7.5% appearing once. This specimen belongs to a study of T cells after yellow fever vaccination. The CDR3 consists of 17 residues. Germline loops: CDR1 LGHDT, CDR2 YNNKEL (reference sequence). The receptor was derived from a man younger than 40 who received the YFV17D yellow fever vaccine. This specimen was CD4+ T cells sorted from PBMCs, taken 10 days after the yellow fever booster vaccination. The V gene is TRBV3-1, the J gene TRBJ2-1; TRBD2 agrees at 13 bases. The DNA for the CDR3 is TGTTCCAGCAGCCAATCACTAGCGGGAGGGTCCTACAATGAGCAGTTCTTC. Amino acid sequence: CSSSQSLAGGSYNEQFF.